This T cell receptor beta chain was identified in a study of T cell changes during pregnancy in multiple sclerosis (dated by TCRdb to between 2019 and 2020). Turning to the overall study: The study looked at changes in the T cell repertoire across pregnancy in women with multiple sclerosis.

A word on this clone: The antigen this receptor binds is unknown. No base quality values were provided; no much bigger clone lies one nucleotide off.

Receptors were amplified or captured by the immunoSEQ multiplex PCR assay. TCRdb provides this immuneACCESS table in a form limited to in-frame rearrangements. Some clones are lacking; in checked studies, under half of them reflect an unresolved V gene, and why the rest are absent is not known. Recorded for this sample are about 61,000 clones; 88% of them occurred a single time. The ten largest clones represent over 1.5% of the sample. The CDR1 and CDR2 encoded by the germline V gene are MDHEN and SYDVKM. The CDR3 measures 14 amino acids from cysteine to phenylalanine. Left in the record is the CDR3 DNA by itself, 42 bases read in frame from the first base. The V end gives up 7 bases and the J end 5 bases, leaving 10 bases in the junction not matched to a gene.

The chain is made from TRBV28 and TRBJ2-7, with TRBD2 matching 8 junction bases. This TCR was recovered from a female donor with multiple sclerosis, enrolled in a pregnancy study. The sequenced sample was peripheral blood, obtained in the first trimester of pregnancy. The CDR3 amino acid sequence is: CASNGPGGHDEQYF. At the DNA level, the sequence is TGTGCCAGCAATGGACCGGGAGGGCATGACGAGCAGTACTTC.